The clone carrying this TCR beta chain was seen a few times. This entry belongs to a study of regulatory T cells in long-lasting Graves disease. The time point is: newly diagnosed GD, antithyroid drugs for less than 3 months. PBMCs provided the RNA from which the TCR library was made. Under American Thyroid Association guidelines, Graves' disease was diagnosed. V lost 0 bases, J lost 3 bases, and 6 bases stayed unmatched. Germline CDR1 MNHEY, CDR2 SVGEGT. The CDR3 is 16 amino acids. To make TCR beta libraries, researchers used iRepertoire HTBI primers and Arm-PCR of CDR3 regions. TCRdb itself ran the multiplex PCR reads through MiXCR, one entry per CDR3 protein. The sample lists about 620,000 distinct CDR3 sequences; 16% were seen once. These data were also reused for a study on T cells in Graves' hyperthyroidism and ophthalmopathy. That study adds: Graves' hyperthyroidism qualified as stable when ophthalmopathy did not progress within 18 months. The patients, who ranged from 18 to 65 in age, presented with newly diagnosed hyperthyroidism lasting under 2 months. Peripheral blood also featured most of the thyroid clonotypes expanded above 0.001.

This TCR came from a woman in her 30s with Graves disease. This sequence joins TRBV6-2 or TRBV6-3 and TRBJ2-7, with 9 positions matching TRBD1. This specimen was peripheral blood mononuclear cells (PBMCs), taken at new diagnosis, from a patient treated with antithyroid drugs. DNA of the CDR3: TGTGCCAGCAGTTACTCCGGGACAGGGATTCGCTACGAGCAGTACTTC. Translation: CASSYSGTGIRYEQYF.